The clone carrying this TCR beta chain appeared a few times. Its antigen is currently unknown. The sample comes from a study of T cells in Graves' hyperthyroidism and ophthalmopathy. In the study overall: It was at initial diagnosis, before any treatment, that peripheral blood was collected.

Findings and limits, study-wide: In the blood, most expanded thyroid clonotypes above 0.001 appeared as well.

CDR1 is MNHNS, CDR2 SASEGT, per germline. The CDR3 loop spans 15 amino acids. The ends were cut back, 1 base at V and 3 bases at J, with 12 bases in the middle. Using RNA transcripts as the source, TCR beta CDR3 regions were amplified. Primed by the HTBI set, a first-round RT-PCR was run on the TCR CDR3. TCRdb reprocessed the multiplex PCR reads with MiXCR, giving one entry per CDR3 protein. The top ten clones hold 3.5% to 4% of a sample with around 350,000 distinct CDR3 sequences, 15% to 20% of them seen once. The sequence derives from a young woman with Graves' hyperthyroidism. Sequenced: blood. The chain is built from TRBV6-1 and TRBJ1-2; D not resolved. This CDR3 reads CASSEGGPIHYGYTF. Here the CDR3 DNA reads TGTGCCAGCAGTGAAGGTGGGCCTATCCACTATGGCTACACCTTC.